Described below is a single T cell receptor (beta chain) sequence and its context. The sample belongs to a study of technical replicates of blood from a handful of donors. The CDR3 has 11 residues. Germline CDR1 SGHDT, CDR2 YYEEEE. V was pared by 4 bases and J by 6 bases, with 6 bases between. Assay: immunoSEQ multiplex PCR; the TCRdb copy retains only in-frame clones and omits some. The sample includes roughly 76,000 clones, about 86% seen only once; the top ten take under 5.5%. The receptor comes from a human donor in good health. Some clones in this sample may be carry-over from other donors' samples. The V gene is TRBV5-6, the J gene TRBJ2-3; TRBD2 might be the D (6 bases). Sequenced sample: PBMCs. CDR3 coding DNA: TGTGCCAGCAGCCGGGAGGATACGCAGTATTTT. Translation gives CASSREDTQYF.